This T cell receptor beta chain is from a study of T-cell memory formation after mild COVID-19 (dated by TCRdb to about 2021). Regarding the complete study: TCR sequence clusters from the two donors were largely donor specific. T-cell clones expanding and contracting after mild COVID-19 in a couple of donors were tracked by longitudinal TCRalpha and TCRbeta repertoire sequencing. Two young, previously healthy adult volunteers made up the cohort, one male and one female.

Many counts were recorded for this clonotype. Its antigen is not yet known. No qualities accompany the bases; no much larger clone lies one base away. The investigation overall reported the following: Whether the second-wave clones peaking on day 37 were SARS-CoV-2 specific was not confirmed. Contracting CD4+ clones were located mainly in the CM and EM memory subsets, whereas CD8+ clones were found to be enriched in EMRA. Some responding clones were found in pre-infection memory, which suggests that pre-existing cross-reactive memory T cells took part in the SARS-CoV-2 response. From day 15 to 85, contracting clones showed balanced CD4/CD8 phenotypes, whereas a second wave of clones that expanded from day 15 to 37 leaned towards CD4+. Only two mild cases were covered by the study, and larger cohorts that include severe cases with pre-infection samples were considered necessary.

Instrument used: Illumina NovaSeq 6000. TCRalpha and TCRbeta cDNA libraries were constructed by 5'RACE with constant-segment primers, with sample barcodes and unique molecular identifiers being introduced. Trizol reagent was used to extract RNA from every sample. Amplification of the libraries took two PCR steps, and the second step added a second sample barcode plus Illumina TruSeq adapters. The libraries were sequenced on an Illumina NovaSeq using 2 x 150 bp paired-end reads. Per the authors' processing: With migec v1.2.7, reads were demultiplexed and then collapsed into UMI-guided consensus sequences. Using mixcr v2.1.11, the UMI consensuses were aligned to TRA and TRB V and J templates and assembled into clonotypes. Clonotypes were classified as expanded or contracted when called significant by both edgeR and NoisET, with noise models trained on biological replicates. For edgeR calls, the thresholds were a false discovery rate-adjusted p below 0.01 and a log2 fold-change of 1. As an exploratory analysis of dynamics, max-normalized trajectories of the 1000 most abundant clonotypes were examined with PCA combined with hierarchical clustering. Separately sequenced CD4+ and CD8+ repertoires were used to assign a CD4 or CD8 phenotype to each responding clone. Through fastp at Q25 and MiXCR, TCRdb rebuilt clones from the public reads, retaining in-frame beta chains. For every CDR3 protein sequence, its rows merge into one entry that carries the most common genes and DNA. The V and J calls come from TCRdb's annotation, not from the publication. A total of under 350,000 distinct CDR3 sequences appear in this sample, about 17% of them only once. 22% of the sample rests with the top ten.

CDR1 MNHEY and CDR2 SVGAGI are derived from the germline V gene. Its CDR3 holds 15 amino acids, cysteine through phenylalanine. The entry retains the CDR3 DNA only, 45 bases that are in frame from base 1. V is clipped by 2 bases and J by 0 bases, and the sequence between their germline boundaries is 8 bases long. Ficoll-Paque density gradient centrifugation was used to isolate PBMCs. This TCR was recovered from a man younger than 35 who had mild COVID-19 (a few samples of this study predate the infection). The sample titles of this study are shuffled in the database, so cell type and time point are left out; the donor was told from shared clones. The sequencing input was PBMCs or a T cell subset sorted from them (not recorded which). This receptor chain uses TRBV6-5 and TRBJ2-1, with the identity of the D gene unclear. CDR3 protein: CASSYGINSYNEQFF. In nucleotides, the sequence is TGTGCCAGCAGTTACGGGATAAACTCCTACAATGAGCAGTTCTTC.